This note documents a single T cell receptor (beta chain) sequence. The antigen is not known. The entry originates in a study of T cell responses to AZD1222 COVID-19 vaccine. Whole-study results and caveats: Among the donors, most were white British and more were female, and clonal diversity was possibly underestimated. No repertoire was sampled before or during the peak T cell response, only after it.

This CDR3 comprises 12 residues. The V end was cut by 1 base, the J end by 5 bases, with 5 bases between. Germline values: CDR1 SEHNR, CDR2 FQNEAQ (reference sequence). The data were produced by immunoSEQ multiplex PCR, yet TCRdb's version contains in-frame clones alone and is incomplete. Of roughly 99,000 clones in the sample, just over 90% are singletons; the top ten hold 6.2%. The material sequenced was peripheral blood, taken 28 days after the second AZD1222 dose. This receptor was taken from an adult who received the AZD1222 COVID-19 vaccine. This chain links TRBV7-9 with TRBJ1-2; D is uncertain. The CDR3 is CASSLGSYGYTF. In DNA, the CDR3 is TGTGCCAGCAGCTTAGGTAGTTATGGCTACACCTTC.